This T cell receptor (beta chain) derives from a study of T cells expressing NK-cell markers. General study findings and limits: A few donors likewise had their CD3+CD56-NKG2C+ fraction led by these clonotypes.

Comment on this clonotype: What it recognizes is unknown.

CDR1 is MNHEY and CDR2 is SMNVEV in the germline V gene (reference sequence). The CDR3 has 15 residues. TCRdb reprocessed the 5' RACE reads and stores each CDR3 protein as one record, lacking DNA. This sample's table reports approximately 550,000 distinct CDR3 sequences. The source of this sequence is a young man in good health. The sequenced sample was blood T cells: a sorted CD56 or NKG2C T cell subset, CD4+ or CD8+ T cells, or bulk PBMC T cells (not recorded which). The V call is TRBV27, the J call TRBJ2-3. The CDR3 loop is CASSFLGIDTDTQYF.